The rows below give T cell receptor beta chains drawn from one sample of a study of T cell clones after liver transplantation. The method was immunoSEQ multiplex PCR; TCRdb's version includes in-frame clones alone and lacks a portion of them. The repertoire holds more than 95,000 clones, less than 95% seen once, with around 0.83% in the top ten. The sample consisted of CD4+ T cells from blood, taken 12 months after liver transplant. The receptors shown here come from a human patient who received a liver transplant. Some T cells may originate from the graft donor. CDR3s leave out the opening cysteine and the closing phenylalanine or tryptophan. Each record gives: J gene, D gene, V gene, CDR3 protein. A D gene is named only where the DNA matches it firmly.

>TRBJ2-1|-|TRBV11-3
ASSFRRKPDDEQF
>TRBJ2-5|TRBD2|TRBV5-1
ASSLGAREGLETQY
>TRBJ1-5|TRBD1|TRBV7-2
ASSKGTGSNQPQH
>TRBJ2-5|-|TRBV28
ASKSGDRETQY
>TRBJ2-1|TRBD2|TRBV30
AWSVSSGSVNEQF
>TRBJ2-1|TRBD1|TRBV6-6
ASSYSTGFGEQF
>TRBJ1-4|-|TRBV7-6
ASSPTSRREKLF
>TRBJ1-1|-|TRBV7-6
ASSLDRNTEAF
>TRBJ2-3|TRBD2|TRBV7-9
ASSQTSGGPDTQY
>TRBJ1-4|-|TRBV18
ATAGSLNEKLF
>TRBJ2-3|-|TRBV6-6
ASSREPGTDTQY
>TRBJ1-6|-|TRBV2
ASRRTDNNSPLH
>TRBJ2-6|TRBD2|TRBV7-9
ASTPGLTAGANVLT
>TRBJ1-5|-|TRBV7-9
ASSPSGGSNQPQH
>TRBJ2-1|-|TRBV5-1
ASSLPRDPHSLSSYNEQF
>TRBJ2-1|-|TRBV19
ASKRGTYNEQF
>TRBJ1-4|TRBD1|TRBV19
ASSTGTATNEKLF
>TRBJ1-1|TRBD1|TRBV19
ASIRDSWNTEAF
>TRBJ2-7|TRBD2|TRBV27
ASSFTPPSGRANEQY
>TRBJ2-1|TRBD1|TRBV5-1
ASSFQGEHYNEQF
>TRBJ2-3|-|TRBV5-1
ASSPLPGQQATDTQY
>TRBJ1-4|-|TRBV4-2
ASSLSLSVILTNEKLF
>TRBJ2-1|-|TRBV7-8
ASSFLGEQF
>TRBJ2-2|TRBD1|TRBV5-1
ASSPRGRDSGELF
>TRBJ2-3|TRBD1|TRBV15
ATSGTGTGTDTQY
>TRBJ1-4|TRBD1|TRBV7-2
ASSAGDRVIEKLF
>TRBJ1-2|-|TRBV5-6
ASSKATAGNYGYT
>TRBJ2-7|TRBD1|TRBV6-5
ASSYGPTGGREQY
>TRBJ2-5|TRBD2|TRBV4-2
ASSPLAGGPVGETQY
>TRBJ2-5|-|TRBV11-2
ASSPNSRETQY
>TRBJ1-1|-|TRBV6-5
ASRGGAIDGTEAF
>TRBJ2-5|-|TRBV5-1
ASSRTGPQETQY
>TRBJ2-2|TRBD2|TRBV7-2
ASSLVGGSSTGELF
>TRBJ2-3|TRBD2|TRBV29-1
SVQREPPDTQY
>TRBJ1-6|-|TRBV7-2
ASSLRPVGGAYNSPLH
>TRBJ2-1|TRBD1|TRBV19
ASWTGGINEQF
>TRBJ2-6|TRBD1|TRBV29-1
SVGQGGSGGANVLT
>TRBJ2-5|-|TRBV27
ASSSLTAKETQY